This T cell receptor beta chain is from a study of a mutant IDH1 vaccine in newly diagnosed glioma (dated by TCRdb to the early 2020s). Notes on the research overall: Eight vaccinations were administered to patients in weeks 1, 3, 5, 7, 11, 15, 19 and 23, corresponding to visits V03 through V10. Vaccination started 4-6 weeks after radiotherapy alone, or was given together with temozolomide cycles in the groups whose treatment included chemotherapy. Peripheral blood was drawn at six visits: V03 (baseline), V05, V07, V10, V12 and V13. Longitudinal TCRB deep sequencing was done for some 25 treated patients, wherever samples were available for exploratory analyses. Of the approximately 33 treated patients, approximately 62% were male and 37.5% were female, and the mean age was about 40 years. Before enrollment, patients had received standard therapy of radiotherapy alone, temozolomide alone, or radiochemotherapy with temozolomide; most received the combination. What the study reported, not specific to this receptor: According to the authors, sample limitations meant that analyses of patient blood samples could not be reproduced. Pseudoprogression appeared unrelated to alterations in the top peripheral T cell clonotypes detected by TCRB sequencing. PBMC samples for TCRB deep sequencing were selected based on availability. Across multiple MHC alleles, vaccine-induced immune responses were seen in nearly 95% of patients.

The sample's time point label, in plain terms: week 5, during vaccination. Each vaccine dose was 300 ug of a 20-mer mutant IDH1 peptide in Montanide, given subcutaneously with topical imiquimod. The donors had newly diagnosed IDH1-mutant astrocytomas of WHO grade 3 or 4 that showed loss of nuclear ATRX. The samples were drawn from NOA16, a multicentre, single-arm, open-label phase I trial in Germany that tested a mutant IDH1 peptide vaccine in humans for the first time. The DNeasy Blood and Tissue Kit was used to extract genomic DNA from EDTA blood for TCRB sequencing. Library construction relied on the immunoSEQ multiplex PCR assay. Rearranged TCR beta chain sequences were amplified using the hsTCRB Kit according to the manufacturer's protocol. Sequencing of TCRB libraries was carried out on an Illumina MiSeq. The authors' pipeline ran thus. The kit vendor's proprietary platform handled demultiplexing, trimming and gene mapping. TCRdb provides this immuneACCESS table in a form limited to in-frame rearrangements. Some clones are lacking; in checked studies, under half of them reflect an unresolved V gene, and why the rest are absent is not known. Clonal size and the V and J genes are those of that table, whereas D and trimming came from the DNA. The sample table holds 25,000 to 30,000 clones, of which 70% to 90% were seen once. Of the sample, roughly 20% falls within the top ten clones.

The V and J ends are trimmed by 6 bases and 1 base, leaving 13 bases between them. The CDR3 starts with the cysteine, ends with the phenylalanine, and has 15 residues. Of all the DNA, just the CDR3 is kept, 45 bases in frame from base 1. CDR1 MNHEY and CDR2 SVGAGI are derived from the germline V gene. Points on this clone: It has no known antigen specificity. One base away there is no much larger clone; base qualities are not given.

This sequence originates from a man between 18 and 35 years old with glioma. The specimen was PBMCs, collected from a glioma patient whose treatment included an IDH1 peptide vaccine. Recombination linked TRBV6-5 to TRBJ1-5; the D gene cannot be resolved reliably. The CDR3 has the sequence CASSTGNPSNQPQHF. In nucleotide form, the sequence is TGTGCCAGCAGCACGGGGAACCCAAGCAATCAGCCCCAGCATTTT.